Sequencing of this T cell receptor (beta chain) was carried out in a study of blood T cell repertoires in COVID-19. Turning to the study itself: Italy, Spain and the United States were the sources of the convalescent and acute COVID-19 samples. In each case, the material was cDNA or gDNA derived from T cells, B-cell-depleted T cells, or PBMCs.

Using immunoSEQ multiplex PCR, the repertoire was profiled, and TCRdb retains in-frame clones only, with some absent. The sample lists 150,000 to 200,000 clones; approximately 80% were seen once. This TCR derives from a man aged 35 to 55 who had recovered from COVID-19. The sample was PBMCs or T cells enriched from blood (not recorded which).

CDR3: CASSLDPSGNYGYTF. Here the CDR3 DNA reads TGCGCCAGCAGCTTGGACCCTAGTGGGAACTATGGCTACACCTTC. The chain employs TRBV5-1 and TRBJ1-2; D gene unclear. Trimming removed 0 bases from V and 2 bases from J, with 11 bases in between. The CDR3 spans 15 residues. The germline V gene has CDR1 SGHRS and CDR2 YFSETQ.